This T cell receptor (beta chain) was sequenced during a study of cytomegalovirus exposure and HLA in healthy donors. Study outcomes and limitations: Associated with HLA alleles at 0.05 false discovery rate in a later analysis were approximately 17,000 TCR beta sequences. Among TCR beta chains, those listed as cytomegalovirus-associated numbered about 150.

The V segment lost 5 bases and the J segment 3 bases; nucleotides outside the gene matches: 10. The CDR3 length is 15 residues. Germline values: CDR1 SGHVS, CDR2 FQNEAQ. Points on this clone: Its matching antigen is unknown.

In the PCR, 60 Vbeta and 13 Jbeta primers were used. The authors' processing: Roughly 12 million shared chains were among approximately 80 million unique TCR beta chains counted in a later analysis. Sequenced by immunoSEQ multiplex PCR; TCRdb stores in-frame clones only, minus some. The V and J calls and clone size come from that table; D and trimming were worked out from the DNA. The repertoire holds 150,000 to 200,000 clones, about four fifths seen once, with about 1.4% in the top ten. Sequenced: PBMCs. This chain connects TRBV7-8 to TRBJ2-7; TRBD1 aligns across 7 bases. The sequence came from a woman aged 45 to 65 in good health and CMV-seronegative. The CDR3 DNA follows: TGTGCCAGCAGCCCTGCGGTCGGGACAGACTACGAGCAGTACTTC. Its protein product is CASSPAVGTDYEQYF.